This paragraph covers one T cell receptor beta chain sequence. Caucasian adults living in Nashville, Tennessee, provided all samples. This sample was included in a study of shared clonotypes between healthy human individuals. Overall study: Researchers drew samples from a couple of women and a few men aged 18 to 49.

The deep-level immunoSEQ assay was used. Each subset's genomic DNA was split evenly across several immunoSEQ plates. The data were produced by immunoSEQ multiplex PCR, yet TCRdb's version contains in-frame clones alone and is incomplete. The sample includes approximately 2.5 million clones, roughly 93% of them seen just once. The origin of this receptor is a man in his late teens or twenties in good health. Some clones in this sample may be carry-over from other donors' samples. Sequencing used naive CD4+ T cells from PBMCs. The subset here: CD45RA+ positively selected.

CDR3 protein: CASSLSQGRGGYTF. The DNA of the CDR3 is TGTGCCAGCAGTTTATCACAGGGCAGGGGCGGCTACACCTTC. V usage is TRBV28 and J usage is TRBJ1-2; possible D gene TRBD1, 6 bases. The V and J ends lost 1 base and 8 bases respectively, with 14 bases between them. Germline V CDR1 and CDR2: MDHEN, SYDVKM. This CDR3 is 14 amino acids long.